These 27 T cell receptor beta chains were all obtained from the same sample, sequenced in a study of a mutant IDH1 vaccine in newly diagnosed glioma. Profiling relied on immunoSEQ multiplex PCR, and the TCRdb table lists in-frame clones only, not all of them. The profile shows tens of thousands of clones, about 75% of them singletons. Time point: week 23, last vaccination. A 20-mer mutant IDH1 peptide at 300 ug was injected subcutaneously with topical imiquimod. The antigens of these receptors remain unknown. Sequenced material: PBMCs, taken from a glioma patient whose treatment included an IDH1 peptide vaccine. The source of these receptors is a man between 45 and 60 years old with glioma.

The chain links TRBV6-6 to TRBJ1-2; D ambiguous. Trimming took off 5 bases at V and 8 bases at J, with 21 bases between the two ends. The CDR3 totals 15 residues. The V gene's germline CDR1 is MNHNY and CDR2 SVGAGI (reference sequence). CDR3 nucleotide sequence: TGTGCCAGCAGTGTACCGGGTCCCAAGGCAACGGGCTACACCTTC. This translates into CASSVPGPKATGYTF.

CDR3 coding DNA: TGTGCCAGCAGTGCGGCGGAGGCCTACGAGCAGTACTTC. Residues: CASSAAEAYEQYF. This rearrangement joins TRBV6-1 to TRBJ2-7, with D perhaps TRBD2 (5 bases). Trimming left V 4 bases short and J 2 bases short, with 9 bases between. Germline lookup yields CDR1 MNHNS and CDR2 SASEGT. The CDR3 length is 13 residues.

The chain employs TRBV29-1 and TRBJ1-2, with a tentative D call TRBD1 (6 bases). This CDR3 contains 11 residues. CDR1 is SQVTM and CDR2 is ANQGSEA in the germline V gene. V was shortened by 6 bases and J by 4 bases, with 9 bases between the two germline ends. CDR3 DNA: TGCAGCGTGTTGGACAGCTATGGCTACACCTTC. Protein sequence: CSVLDSYGYTF.

The chain recombines TRBV5-7 with TRBJ2-5; D is unresolved. TRBV5-7 is marked as an open reading frame, function uncertain. This CDR3 comprises 13 residues. Trimming left V 7 bases short and J 4 bases short, with 14 bases between. The CDR3 DNA follows: TGTGCCAGCCTGTCTGGGCTCCGAGAGACCCAGTACTTC. Its protein is CASLSGLRETQYF.

Only one count was recorded for this clone. This sequence joins TRBV7-3 and TRBJ2-1; 14 bases fit TRBD2. CDR3 length: 16 amino acids. In germline, CDR1 is SGHTA, CDR2 FQGTGA. With V trimmed by 5 bases and J by 7 bases, 7 bases remained unmatched. The CDR3 DNA reads TGTGCCAGCAGCCCCTACGGGACTAGCGGGGGAAATGAGCAGTTCTTC. Translating gives CASSPYGTSGGNEQFF.

The chain carries TRBV7-2 and TRBJ1-1; tentative D call: TRBD1 (5 bases). V was pared by 1 base and J by 7 bases, with 13 bases between. The V gene's germline CDR1 is SGHTA and CDR2 FQGNSA. The CDR3 extends over 14 amino acids. The CDR3 DNA sequence: TGTGCCAGCAGCTTAGGGCTGGGGCAGGGTGAAGCTTTCTTT. This codes for CASSLGLGQGEAFF.

The CDR3 DNA reads as TGTGCCAGCAGTTTCAGGACAGGACGGCTCTTGACGATGAACACTGAAGCTTTCTTT. This codes for CASSFRTGRLLTMNTEAFF. The V gene is TRBV27, the J gene TRBJ1-1, with 7 bases that match TRBD1. In germline, CDR1 is MNHEY, CDR2 SMNVEV (reference sequence). With 3 bases clipped from V and 0 bases from J, the junction kept 16 bases outside the gene matches. The CDR3 has 19 residues.

The V call is TRBV30, the J call TRBJ2-5; 7 bases are a match to TRBD1. The CDR3 is made up of 18 amino acids. Germline loops: CDR1 GTSNPN, CDR2 SVGIG (reference sequence). J gave up 3 bases and V 0 bases, and 16 bases lay outside the gene matches. In DNA, the CDR3 is TGTGCCTGGAGTGTATTAGGGACAGTTTTAGTTGTGGAAGAGACCCAGTACTTC. It yields the protein CAWSVLGTVLVVEETQYF.

The genes are TRBV29-1 and TRBJ2-7, with TRBD1 matching over 11 bases. Germline V lookup: CDR1 SQVTM, CDR2 ANQGSEA. This CDR3 is 13 amino acids long. The junction had 5 bases not matched to a gene; V was cut back by 6 bases and J by 4 bases. This chain's CDR3 is CSVSRDRGYEQYF. In DNA form, the CDR3 reads TGCAGCGTCTCCCGGGACAGGGGGTACGAGCAGTACTTC.

CDR3 sequence: CASKAGGAPEAFF. The CDR3 bases are TGTGCCAGCAAGGCAGGGGGCGCCCCTGAAGCTTTCTTT. V usage is TRBV28 and J usage is TRBJ1-1; 8 bases match TRBD1. The CDR3 totals 13 residues. Per germline, CDR1 MDHEN and CDR2 SYDVKM. J was trimmed by 6 bases and V by 7 bases; bases with no gene match: 7.

This rearrangement joins TRBV19 to TRBJ2-2; D possibly uses TRBD1 or TRBD2 (7 bases each). Trimming removed 10 bases at V and 3 bases at J, with 15 bases between. The CDR3 extends over 14 amino acids. Per the germline V gene, CDR1 is LNHDA and CDR2 is SQIVND (reference sequence). CDR3 sequence (DNA): TGTGCCACCCAGACAGGGAGGGACACCGGGGAGCTGTTTTTT. Translated, it gives CATQTGRDTGELFF.

This clone showed up just once. The chain carries TRBV19 and TRBJ1-5, with 7 nucleotides matching TRBD1. Looked up from germline, CDR1 is LNHDA and CDR2 is SQIVND (reference sequence). V lost 1 base and J lost 5; bases outside the gene matches: 5. The CDR3 totals 15 residues. The CDR3 sequence is CASSIGGTDHQPQHF. Here the CDR3 DNA reads TGTGCCAGTAGTATAGGGGGGACAGACCATCAGCCCCAGCATTTT.

The gene calls are TRBV5-1 and TRBJ2-7, with TRBD1 matching over 9 bases. The germline CDR1 and CDR2 sequences are SGHRS and YFSETQ. The CDR3 covers 15 residues. Losses at the gene ends were 0 bases for V and 4 bases for J; bases not matched to a gene: 5. CDR3 region: CASSLEGTGRYEQYF. CDR3 DNA sequence: TGCGCCAGCAGCTTGGAGGGGACAGGGAGGTACGAGCAGTACTTC.

The chain has TRBV6-5 and TRBJ2-5; D may be TRBD2 (5 bases). Per the germline V gene, CDR1 is MNHEY and CDR2 is SVGAGI. CDR3 size: 15 residues. V lost 0 bases and J lost 3, with 11 bases in between. CDR3 sequence reads: CASSYSVWEKETQYF. In nucleotides, the CDR3 is TGTGCCAGCAGTTACTCCGTGTGGGAGAAAGAGACCCAGTACTTC.

This sequence joins TRBV10-1 and TRBJ2-7; D is possibly TRBD2 (5 bases). This CDR3 contains 13 residues. Germline V gene lookup returns CDR1 WNHNN and CDR2 SYGVQD (reference sequence). Trimming took 2 bases from V and 3 from J, leaving 8 bases between them. DNA of the CDR3: TGCGCCAGCAGTGAGAACGCGGGCTACGAGCAGTACTTC. This translates into CASSENAGYEQYF.

The chain links TRBV29-1 to TRBJ1-5; D not resolved. CDR1 is SQVTM, CDR2 ANQGSEA, per germline. The CDR3 sequence is 13 residues long. Trimming left V 3 bases short and J 3 bases short, with 9 bases between. The CDR3 here is CSVEVENNQPQHF. The CDR3, as DNA: TGCAGCGTTGAGGTGGAAAACAATCAGCCCCAGCATTTT. Together with reference TRBV29-1 and TRBJ1-5, the CDR3 gives the full variable domain: SAVISQKPSRDICQRGTSLTIQCQVDSQVTMMFWYRQQPGQSLTLIATANQGSEATYESGFVIDKFPISRPNLTFSTLTVSNMSPEDSSIYLCSVEVENNQPQHFGDGTRLSIL.

This chain connects TRBV9 to TRBJ1-1, with TRBD1 as a possible D gene (5 bases). Germline loops: CDR1 SGDLS, CDR2 YYNGEE. The V end was cut by 0 bases, the J end by 1 base, with 13 bases between. The CDR3 is 16 amino acids. The DNA of the CDR3 is TGTGCCAGCAGCGTAGGAAGGGGACGGGGGAACACTGAAGCTTTCTTT. It is translated as CASSVGRGRGNTEAFF. Looking up the rest from reference TRBV9 and TRBJ1-1 gives the full variable domain: DSGVTQTPKHLITATGQRVTLRCSPRSGDLSVYWYQQSLDQGLQFLIQYYNGEERAKGNILERFSAQQFPDLHSELNLSSLELGDSALYFCASSVGRGRGNTEAFFGQGTRLTVV.

J is TRBJ2-2 and V is TRBV30; 10 nucleotides line up with TRBD2. The CDR3 loop spans 14 amino acids. The V gene end was trimmed by 7 bases and the J gene end by 1 base; junction bases not matched to a gene: 3. Germline-derived CDR1 and CDR2 are GTSNPN and SVGIG (reference sequence). CDR3 sequence (DNA): TGTGCCTTCGAGCGGGGGGGGAACACCGGGGAGCTGTTTTTT. It encodes CAFERGGNTGELFF. Drawing the rest from reference TRBV30 and TRBJ2-2, the complete variable domain is SQTIHQWPATLVQPVGSPLSLECTVEGTSNPNLYWYRQAAGRGLQLLFYSVGIGQISSEVPQNLSASRPQDRQFILSSKKLLLSDSGFYLCAFERGGNTGELFFGEGSRLTVL.

This sequence joins TRBV2 and TRBJ2-4; TRBD2 agrees at 12 bases. The CDR3 is made up of 15 amino acids. V shed 6 bases and J 6 bases; nucleotides not matched to a gene: 6. CDR1 SNHLY and CDR2 FYNNEI come from the germline V gene. For the CDR3, the DNA is TGTGCCAGCAGAGCGACTAGCGGGGGCACAAACATTCAGTACTTC. It codes for CASRATSGGTNIQYF.

V gene TRBV4-2 combines with J gene TRBJ2-1; 7 bases map to TRBD1. The CDR3 has 15 residues. J lost 4 bases, V lost 6 bases, and 9 bases had no gene match. Germline V CDR1 and CDR2: LGHNA, YNFKEQ. CDR3: CASSIPGQRYNEQFF. The CDR3 region has the DNA TGTGCCAGCAGTATACCGGGACAGCGTTACAATGAGCAGTTCTTC.

V and J are TRBV5-1 and TRBJ2-7, with TRBD2 as a possible D gene (5 bases). Germline V gene lookup returns CDR1 SGHRS and CDR2 YFSETQ. This CDR3 has 13 amino acids. Trimming removed 4 bases at V and 6 bases at J, with 14 bases between. CDR3 in amino acids: CASSPGSLLEQYF. The CDR3 DNA reads as TGCGCCAGCAGCCCGGGATCCTTGCTCGAGCAGTACTTC.

The CDR3, as DNA: TGTGCCAGCACCGGCCCTCGGGGCCCAGGGAAGGCTGAAGCTTTCTTT. It translates to CASTGPRGPGKAEAFF. The rearrangement joins TRBV21-1 to TRBJ1-1. TRBV21-1 is designated a pseudogene. The CDR3 has 16 residues.

The J gene is TRBJ1-5, the V gene TRBV5-6; 7 bases are a match to TRBD1. After removal of 5 bases from V and 7 bases from J, the junction contained 9 bases not matched to a gene. This CDR3 contains 14 residues. The V gene's germline CDR1 is SGHDT and CDR2 YYEEEE. The DNA for the CDR3 is TGTGCCAGCAGTACTTCAGGGGGGCGCCAGCCCCAGCATTTT. Protein product: CASSTSGGRQPQHF.

This clone was recorded a few times. V and J are TRBV15 and TRBJ1-5; no clear D gene. The germline gives CDR1 LNHNV, CDR2 YYDKDF (reference sequence). Trimming left V 1 base short and J 2 bases short, with 6 bases between. CDR3 length: 14 amino acids. In DNA form, the CDR3 reads TGTGCCACCAGCAGAGTGGACGGCAATCAGCCCCAGCATTTT. This sequence encodes CATSRVDGNQPQHF.

This chain links TRBV28 with TRBJ2-5, with TRBD2 matching over 7 bases. V shed 5 bases, J shed 5 bases, and the junction held 5 bases outside the gene matches. The CDR3 is 13 residues long. Germline CDR1 MDHEN, CDR2 SYDVKM. The CDR3: CASSVHGGETQYF. The CDR3 coding sequence is TGTGCCAGCAGTGTCCACGGGGGGGAGACCCAGTACTTC.

The V and J genes are TRBV27 and TRBJ2-5; D could derive from TRBD1 or TRBD2 (5 bases each). The CDR3 is 14 residues long. CDR1 is MNHEY, CDR2 SMNVEV, per germline (reference sequence). V dropped 2 bases and J dropped 7 bases, with 14 bases sitting between them. CDR3 coding DNA: TGTGCCAGCAGTTTAGGGGCCCGACGGGGGACCCAGTACTTC. Translating it yields CASSLGARRGTQYF.

The rearrangement joins TRBV6-6 to TRBJ2-6; tentative D call: TRBD1 (5 bases). CDR1 MNHNY and CDR2 SVGAGI come from the germline V gene (reference sequence). The CDR3 covers 16 residues. Trimming pared 3 bases from V and 2 bases from J, leaving 11 bases between. DNA of the CDR3: TGTGCCAGCAGTTATCAGGGAAGAACTGGGGCCAACGTCCTGACTTTC. It is translated as CASSYQGRTGANVLTF.